This entry lists 21 T cell receptor beta chains sequenced from one sample in a study of cytomegalovirus exposure and HLA in healthy donors. PCR primers comprised 60 Vbeta and 13 Jbeta primers. Only in-frame clones appear in the TCRdb table, and some are missing; sequencing was by immunoSEQ multiplex PCR. This sample yields about 150,000 clones, of which over 60% are seen a single time; around 13% belongs to the top ten. Sequenced sample: PBMCs. These receptor sequences come from a man aged 40-55 years in good health and CMV-seropositive.

This clone has more than one count but fewer than ten. The chain employs TRBV28 and TRBJ2-5; a weak D match, TRBD1 (5 bases). This CDR3 is built from 16 residues. Germline CDR1 reads MDHEN; CDR2 reads SYDVKM. Trimming stripped 6 bases from V and 5 bases from J, with 22 bases between. The CDR3 loop reads CASSSPATDPWETQYF. As DNA, the CDR3 is TGTGCCAGCAGCTCCCCCGCGACAGACCCCTGGGAGACCCAGTACTTC. Looking up the rest from reference TRBV28 and TRBJ2-5 gives the full variable domain: DVKVTQSSRYLVKRTGEKVFLECVQDMDHENMFWYRQDPGLGLRLIYFSYDVKMKEKGDIPEGYSVSREKKERFSLILESASTNQTSMYLCASSSPATDPWETQYFGPGTRLLVL.

In this sample, this clone turned up once. This rearrangement joins TRBV2 to TRBJ2-7, with 10 bases identical to TRBD2. The CDR3 covers 13 residues. Germline values: CDR1 SNHLY, CDR2 FYNNEI. Unmatched junction bases numbered 6, after V lost 8 bases and J lost 5 bases. CDR3 protein: CASLAGARDEQYF. The CDR3 DNA reads TGTGCCAGCCTAGCGGGAGCCAGAGACGAGCAGTACTTC.

The V and J genes are TRBV18 and TRBJ1-4; D perhaps matches TRBD1 (6 bases). Germline-derived CDR1 and CDR2 are KGHSH and LQKENI. The V end was cut by 4 bases, the J end by 0 bases, with 12 bases between. CDR3 length: 16 amino acids. CDR3 in amino acids: CASSRQAQATNEKLFF. CDR3 DNA sequence: TGTGCCAGCTCACGACAGGCCCAGGCAACTAATGAAAAACTGTTTTTT.

This chain connects TRBV4-3 to TRBJ1-3; D remains ambiguous. Between the trimmed V and J ends, which lost 3 bases and 7 bases, there was a span of 16 bases. This CDR3 comprises 15 residues. Germline values: CDR1 LGHNA, CDR2 YSLEER. CDR3 protein: CASSQAGPLGNTIYF. The CDR3 coding sequence is TGCGCCAGCAGCCAGGCGGGTCCCCTAGGGAACACCATATATTTT.

The rearrangement joins TRBV28 to TRBJ1-5; 8 bases are a match to TRBD1. CDR3 length: 15 residues. Germline assignment: CDR1 MDHEN and CDR2 SYDVKM. J was trimmed by 5 bases and V by 3 bases; bases with no gene match: 6. The CDR3 nucleotides read TGTGCCAGCAGTTTTCCTGGACAGGGCCATCAGCCCCAGCATTTT. It specifies CASSFPGQGHQPQHF.

This clone was detected once. This chain links TRBV19 with TRBJ1-1; D gene ambiguous. Trimming removed 5 bases at V and 3 bases at J, with 7 bases between. Germline lookup yields CDR1 LNHDA and CDR2 SQIVND (reference sequence). The CDR3 has 12 amino acids. In DNA, the CDR3 is TGTGCCAGTAGTGCCCAGTACACTGAAGCTTTCTTT. Translation gives CASSAQYTEAFF. Filled out from reference TRBV19 and TRBJ1-1, the complete variable domain reads DGGITQSPKYLFRKEGQNVTLSCEQNLNHDAMYWYRQDPGQGLRLIYYSQIVNDFQKGDIAEGYSVSREKKESFPLTVTSAQKNPTAFYLCASSAQYTEAFFGQGTRLTVV.

The chain combines TRBV11-2 with TRBJ2-3; no clear D gene. CDR1 is SGHAT and CDR2 is FQNNGV in the germline V gene. The CDR3 totals 10 residues. V gave up 8 bases and J gave up 6 bases, with 6 bases separating them. The CDR3 protein is CASGPDTQYF. The CDR3 DNA is TGTGCCAGCGGGCCCGATACGCAGTATTTT.

This clone occurred once. The chain combines TRBV5-4 with TRBJ2-1; TRBD2 agrees at 8 bases. Germline V CDR1 and CDR2: SGHNT, YYREEE (reference sequence). V dropped 10 bases and J dropped 9; count of bases not matched to a gene: 12. The CDR3 spans 13 residues. The CDR3 nucleotides are TGTGCCTTCGGTTCCGGGGGGGAAGGTGAGCAGTTCTTC. Translation: CAFGSGGEGEQFF.

Of note for this clone: Sequence at one end of the junction differs from germline and may be a read error. The gene calls are TRBV7-9 and TRBJ2-7; 13 bases match TRBD2. Germline-derived CDR1 and CDR2 are SEHNR and FQNEAQ (reference sequence). The length of the CDR3 is 13 residues. CDR3 amino acids: CSSLGTSGNEQYF. The CDR3 coding sequence is TGTTCCAGCCTCGGGACTAGCGGGAACGAGCAGTACTTC.

V usage is TRBV4-3 and J usage is TRBJ2-7; 11 positions match TRBD2. Germline CDR1 is LGHNA and CDR2 is YSLEER. The CDR3 consists of 16 residues. The trim removed 2 bases at V and 4 bases at J, leaving 7 bases unmatched. The CDR3 is CASSQSQTSGTYEQYF. In DNA, the CDR3 is TGCGCCAGCAGCCAATCTCAGACTAGCGGGACTTACGAGCAGTACTTC.

The gene calls are TRBV27 and TRBJ2-7; TRBD2 matches at 8 bases. V dropped 5 bases and J dropped 1; count of bases not matched to a gene: 4. There are 14 residues in the CDR3. Germline-derived CDR1 and CDR2 are MNHEY and SMNVEV (reference sequence). In DNA, the CDR3 is TGTGCCAGCAGTGTGGCGGGAGGTTCCTACGAGCAGTACTTC. Its protein is CASSVAGGSYEQYF.

The chain uses TRBV19 and TRBJ1-4, with TRBD1 matching over 7 bases. V was clipped by 7 bases and J by 7 bases; unmatched bases: 3. The CDR3 has 12 residues. Germline V gene lookup returns CDR1 LNHDA and CDR2 SQIVND (reference sequence). The CDR3 here is CASKGQSEKLFF. The CDR3 nucleotides are TGTGCCAGTAAGGGACAGTCTGAAAAACTGTTTTTT.

The chain has TRBV7-7 and TRBJ2-7; D not resolved. The V gene's germline CDR1 is SSHAT and CDR2 FNYEAQ (reference sequence). V dropped 4 bases and J dropped 0 bases, with 7 bases sitting between them. CDR3 length: 13 amino acids. This CDR3 reads CASSSGPSYEQYF. In DNA form, the CDR3 reads TGTGCCAGCAGCTCGGGTCCCTCCTACGAGCAGTACTTC.

This sequence joins TRBV28 and TRBJ2-2; possibly TRBD2 for D (5 bases). V lost 3 bases to trimming and J lost 7 bases, with 6 bases between them. The CDR3 length is 12 residues. Germline values: CDR1 MDHEN, CDR2 SYDVKM. The DNA of the CDR3 is TGTGCCAGCAGTTTCCGGGGCGGGGAGCTGTTTTTT. Encoded protein: CASSFRGGELFF.

This clone was observed a single time. The V gene is TRBV27, the J gene TRBJ1-1; 7 bases align to TRBD1. This CDR3 spans 16 amino acids. The ends lost 2 bases at V and 1 base at J; junction bases unmatched: 7. Germline-derived CDR1 and CDR2 are MNHEY and SMNVEV (reference sequence). The CDR3 coding sequence is TGTGCCAGCAGTTTAACCGGATACAGGGGGAACACTGAAGCTTTCTTT. This encodes CASSLTGYRGNTEAFF.

This chain joins TRBV11-1 and TRBJ2-2; TRBD2 is a possible D gene (5 bases). This CDR3 has 13 amino acids. Germline CDR1 is SGHAT and CDR2 is FQDESV (reference sequence). V lost 7 bases and J 7 bases, leaving 13 bases between the germline ends. The CDR3 bases are TGTGCCAGCACCCCCCGAGGGATCGGGGAGCTGTTTTTT. The encoded protein is CASTPRGIGELFF. Full variable domain (missing parts from reference TRBV11-1 and TRBJ2-2): EAEVAQSPRYKITEKSQAVAFWCDPISGHATLYWYRQILGQGPELLVQFQDESVVDDSQLPKDRFSAERLKGVDSTLKIQPAELGDSAMYLCASTPRGIGELFFGEGSRLTVL.

Comments on this clone: The junction shows a germline mismatch at one end, possibly a read error. The CDR3 reads CAGSLGPLAVTSYEQYF. CDR3 DNA sequence: TGCGCCGGCAGCTTGGGTCCACTAGCGGTTACCTCCTACGAGCAGTACTTC. The genes are TRBV5-1 and TRBJ2-7; 8 bases map to TRBD2. The CDR3 extends over 17 amino acids. Germline CDR1 SGHRS, CDR2 YFSETQ.

This rearrangement joins TRBV2 to TRBJ2-2, with TRBD2 matching over 11 bases. J gave up 6 bases and V 8 bases, and 5 bases lay outside the gene matches. CDR1 SNHLY and CDR2 FYNNEI come from the germline V gene. The CDR3 extends over 14 amino acids. CDR3 protein: CASDLLAGAGELFF. The CDR3 DNA sequence: TGTGCCAGCGACCTACTAGCGGGAGCCGGGGAGCTGTTTTTT.

V usage is TRBV10-2 and J usage is TRBJ2-5; D remains unclear. The CDR3 has 13 amino acids. Germline V lookup: CDR1 WSHSY, CDR2 SAAADI. V lost 8 bases to trimming and J lost 3 bases, with 13 bases between them. CDR3 sequence reads: CASAGFSEETQYF. In DNA, the CDR3 is TGCGCCAGCGCCGGTTTTTCGGAAGAGACCCAGTACTTC.

The V and J genes are TRBV7-8 and TRBJ2-1; perhaps TRBD1 as D (6 bases). The CDR3 runs to 15 residues. Looked up from germline, CDR1 is SGHVS and CDR2 is FQNEAQ. V was trimmed by 4 bases and J by 4 bases, leaving 14 bases between them. In DNA, the CDR3 is TGTGCCAGCAGCTCCCGCAGGGGACGGTACAATGAGCAGTTCTTC. Translating it yields CASSSRRGRYNEQFF.

The chain combines TRBV28 with TRBJ1-2; unclear D gene. The germline V gene has CDR1 MDHEN and CDR2 SYDVKM. Between the trimmed V and J ends, which lost 1 base and 1 base, there was a span of 7 bases. The CDR3 is made up of 14 amino acids. DNA for the CDR3: TGTGCCAGCAGTTTATCTCCCGTTAACTATGGCTACACCTTC. This sequence encodes CASSLSPVNYGYTF.